The T cell receptor (beta chain) described here comes from a study of identical twins. Germline CDR1 is DFQATT and CDR2 is SNEGSKA (reference sequence). CDR3 length equals 13 residues. From the 5' RACE reads, TCRdb called clonotypes with MiXCR, one entry per CDR3 protein. This sample has 600,000 to 800,000 distinct CDR3 sequences; 21% occur once, and the top ten carry 4.3%. This clonotype was picked up many times. Compared with germline, one end of the junction differs, possibly owing to a read error. This sample also belongs to another study, concerning T cells expressing NK-cell markers. That work states: Sorted T-cell subsets CD3+CD56+NKG2C+, CD3+CD56+NKG2C- and CD3+CD56-NKG2C+ were TCR beta-sequenced. An anti-gamma-delta TCR antibody restricted sorting to alpha-beta TCR T cells in several experiments. Among CD8+ T cells from about 6 donors, dominant NKG2C+ clonotypes accounted for roughly 1.0-7.0%.

The V gene is TRBV20-1, the J gene TRBJ1-6, with TRBD1 as a possible D gene (6 bases). The source material was PBMCs. This receptor was identified in a woman between 18 and 29 years old in good health. The CDR3 loop is CSVRDRPNSPLHF. The CDR3 coding sequence is TGCAGTGTTAGAGACAGGCCTAATTCACCCCTCCACTTT.